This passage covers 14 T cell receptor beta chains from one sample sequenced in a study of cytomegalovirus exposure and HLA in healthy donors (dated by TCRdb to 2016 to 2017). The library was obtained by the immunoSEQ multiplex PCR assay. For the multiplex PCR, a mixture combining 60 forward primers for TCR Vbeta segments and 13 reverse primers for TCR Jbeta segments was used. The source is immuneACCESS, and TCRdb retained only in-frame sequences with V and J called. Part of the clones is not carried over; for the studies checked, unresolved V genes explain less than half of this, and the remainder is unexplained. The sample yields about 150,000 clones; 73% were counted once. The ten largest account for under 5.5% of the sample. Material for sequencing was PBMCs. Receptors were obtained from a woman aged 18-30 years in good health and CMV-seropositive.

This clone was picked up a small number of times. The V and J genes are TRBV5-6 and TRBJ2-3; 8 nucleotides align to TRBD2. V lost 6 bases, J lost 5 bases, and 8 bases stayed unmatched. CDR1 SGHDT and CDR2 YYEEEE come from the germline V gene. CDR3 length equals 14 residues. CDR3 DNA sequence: TGTGCCAGCACCCGAGTTCTAGCGGGAGATACGCAGTATTTT. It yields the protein CASTRVLAGDTQYF.

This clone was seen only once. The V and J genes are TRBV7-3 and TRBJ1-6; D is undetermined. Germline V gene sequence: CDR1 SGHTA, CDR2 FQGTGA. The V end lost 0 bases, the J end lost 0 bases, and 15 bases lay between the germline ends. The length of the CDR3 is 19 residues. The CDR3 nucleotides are TGTGCCAGCAGCTTAACAGCGGTCGCGGGTAGCTCCTATAATTCACCCCTCCACTTT. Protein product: CASSLTAVAGSSYNSPLHF.

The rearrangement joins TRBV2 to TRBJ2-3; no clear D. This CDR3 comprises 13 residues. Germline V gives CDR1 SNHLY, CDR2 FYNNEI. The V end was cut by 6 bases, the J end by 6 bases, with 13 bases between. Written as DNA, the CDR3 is TGTGCCAGCAGGGTTAACCGACTGGATACGCAGTATTTT. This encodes CASRVNRLDTQYF.

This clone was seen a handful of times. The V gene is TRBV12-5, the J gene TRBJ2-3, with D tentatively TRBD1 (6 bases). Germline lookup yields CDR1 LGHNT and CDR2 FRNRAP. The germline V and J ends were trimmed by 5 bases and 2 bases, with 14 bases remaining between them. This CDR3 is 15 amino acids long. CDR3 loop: CASGPAGDPTDTQYF. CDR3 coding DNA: TGTGCTAGTGGTCCCGCAGGGGACCCCACAGATACGCAGTATTTT.

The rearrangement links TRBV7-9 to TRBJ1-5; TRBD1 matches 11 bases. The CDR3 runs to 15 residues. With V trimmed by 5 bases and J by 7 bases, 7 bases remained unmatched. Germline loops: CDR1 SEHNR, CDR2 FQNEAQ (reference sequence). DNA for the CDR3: TGTGCCAGCAGCACAGGACAGGGGGCAAGCCAGCCCCAGCATTTT. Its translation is CASSTGQGASQPQHF.

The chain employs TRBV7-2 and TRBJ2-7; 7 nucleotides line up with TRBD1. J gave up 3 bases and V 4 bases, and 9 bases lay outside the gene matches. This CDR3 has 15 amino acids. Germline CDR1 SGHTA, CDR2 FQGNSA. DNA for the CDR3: TGTGCCAGCAGCTACCGACAGGGCCCTATCTACGAGCAGTACTTC. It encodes CASSYRQGPIYEQYF.

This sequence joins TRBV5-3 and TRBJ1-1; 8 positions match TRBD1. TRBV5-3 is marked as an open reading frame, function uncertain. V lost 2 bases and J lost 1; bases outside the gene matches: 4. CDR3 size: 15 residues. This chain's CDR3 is CARSFTGGPNTEAFF. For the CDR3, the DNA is TGTGCCAGAAGCTTTACAGGGGGACCGAACACTGAAGCTTTCTTT.

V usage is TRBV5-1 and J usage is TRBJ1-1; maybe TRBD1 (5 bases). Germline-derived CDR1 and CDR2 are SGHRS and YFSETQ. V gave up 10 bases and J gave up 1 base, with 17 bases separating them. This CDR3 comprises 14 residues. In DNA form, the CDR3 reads TGCGCCCTTAACTGGGGCAGGTCGAACACTGAAGCTTTCTTT. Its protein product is CALNWGRSNTEAFF.

Here the CDR3 DNA reads TGTGCCAGCAGACCCACCGGGACAGAGTCCTACGAGCAGTACTTC. Amino acid sequence: CASRPTGTESYEQYF. The gene calls are TRBV7-9 and TRBJ2-7, with 7 bases identical to TRBD1. J lost 1 base, V lost 6 bases, and 9 bases had no gene match. This CDR3 spans 15 amino acids. The germline CDR1 and CDR2 sequences are SEHNR and FQNEAQ (reference sequence).

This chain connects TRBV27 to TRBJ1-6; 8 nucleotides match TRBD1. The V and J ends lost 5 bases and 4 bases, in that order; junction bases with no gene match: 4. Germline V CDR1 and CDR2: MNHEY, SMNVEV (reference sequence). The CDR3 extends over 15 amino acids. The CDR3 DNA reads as TGTGCCAGCAGTACCCAGGGGGCTTATAATTCACCCCTCCACTTT. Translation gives CASSTQGAYNSPLHF.

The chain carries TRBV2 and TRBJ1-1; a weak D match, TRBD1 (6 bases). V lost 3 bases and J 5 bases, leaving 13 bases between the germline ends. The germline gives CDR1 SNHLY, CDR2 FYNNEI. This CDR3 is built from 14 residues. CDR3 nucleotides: TGTGCCAGCAGTGATCGGACCGGGACAACTGAAGCTTTCTTT. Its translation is CASSDRTGTTEAFF.

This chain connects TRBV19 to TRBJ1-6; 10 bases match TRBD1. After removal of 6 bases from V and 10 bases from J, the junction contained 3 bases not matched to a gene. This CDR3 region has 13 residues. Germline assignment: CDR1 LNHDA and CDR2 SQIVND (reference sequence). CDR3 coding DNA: TGTGCCAGTAGACGGGACAGGGGATCACCCCTCCACTTT. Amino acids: CASRRDRGSPLHF.

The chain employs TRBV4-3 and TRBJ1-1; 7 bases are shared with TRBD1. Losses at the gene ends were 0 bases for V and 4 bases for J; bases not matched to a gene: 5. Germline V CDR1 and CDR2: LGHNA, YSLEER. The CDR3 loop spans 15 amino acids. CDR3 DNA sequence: TGCGCCAGCAGCCAAGATATGGGACAGAGCACTGAAGCTTTCTTT. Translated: CASSQDMGQSTEAFF.

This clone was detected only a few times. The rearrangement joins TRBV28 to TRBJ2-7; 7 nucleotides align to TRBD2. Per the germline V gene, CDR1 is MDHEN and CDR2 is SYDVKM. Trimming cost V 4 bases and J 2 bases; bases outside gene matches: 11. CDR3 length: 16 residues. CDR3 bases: TGTGCCAGCAGTTGGGGACCGGGAGCGGGGCCCTACGAGCAGTACTTC. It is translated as CASSWGPGAGPYEQYF. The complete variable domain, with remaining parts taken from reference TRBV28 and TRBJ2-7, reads DVKVTQSSRYLVKRTGEKVFLECVQDMDHENMFWYRQDPGLGLRLIYFSYDVKMKEKGDIPEGYSVSREKKERFSLILESASTNQTSMYLCASSWGPGAGPYEQYFGPGTRLTVT.